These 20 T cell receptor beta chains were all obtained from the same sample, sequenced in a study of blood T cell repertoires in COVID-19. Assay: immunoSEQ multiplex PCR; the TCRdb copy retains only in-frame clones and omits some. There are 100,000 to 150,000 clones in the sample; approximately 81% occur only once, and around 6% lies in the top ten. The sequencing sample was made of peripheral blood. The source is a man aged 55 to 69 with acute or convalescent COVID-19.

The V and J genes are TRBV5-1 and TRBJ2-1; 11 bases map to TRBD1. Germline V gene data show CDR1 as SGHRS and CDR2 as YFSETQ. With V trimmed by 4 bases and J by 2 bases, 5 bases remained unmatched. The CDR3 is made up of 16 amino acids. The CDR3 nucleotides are TGCGCCAGCAGCCCGGACAGGGGGCTAACCTACAATGAGCAGTTCTTC. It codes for CASSPDRGLTYNEQFF.

CDR3 bases: TGTGCCACCCCCCCCCGGGACAGCGAAAAATTCATGAACACTGAAGCTTTCTTT. Translating it yields CATPPRDSEKFMNTEAFF. V is TRBV24-1 and J is TRBJ1-1; TRBD1 agrees at 7 bases. V trimming: 9 bases; J trimming: 0 bases; junction bases outside the gene matches: 18. Germline V gene sequence: CDR1 KGHDR, CDR2 SFDVKD. The CDR3 sequence is 18 residues long.

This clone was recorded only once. CDR3 sequence reads: CASTSGSNTGELFF. The CDR3 bases are TGCGCCAGCACTTCCGGTTCGAACACCGGGGAGCTGTTTTTT. V gene TRBV5-1 combines with J gene TRBJ2-2; D not resolved. The CDR3 is 14 amino acids. In germline, CDR1 is SGHRS, CDR2 YFSETQ. Trimming took 6 bases from V and 0 from J, leaving 9 bases between them.

CDR3 protein: CASRGDRANIQYF. The CDR3 DNA reads as TGTGCCAGCAGGGGGGACAGGGCTAACATTCAGTACTTC. The chain recombines TRBV6-5 with TRBJ2-4; TRBD1 matches 9 bases. The CDR3 is 13 residues long. V gave up 6 bases and J gave up 7 bases; unmatched junction bases: 4. The germline gives CDR1 MNHEY, CDR2 SVGAGI.

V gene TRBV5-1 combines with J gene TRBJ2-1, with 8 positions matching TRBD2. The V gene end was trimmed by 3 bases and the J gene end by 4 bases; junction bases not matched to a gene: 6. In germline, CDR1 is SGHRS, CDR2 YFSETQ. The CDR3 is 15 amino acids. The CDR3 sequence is CASSSSGSGYNEQFF. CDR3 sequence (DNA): TGCGCCAGCAGCTCCAGCGGGAGTGGATACAATGAGCAGTTCTTC. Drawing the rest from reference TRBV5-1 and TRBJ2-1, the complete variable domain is KAGVTQTPRYLIKTRGQQVTLSCSPISGHRSVSWYQQTPGQGLQFLFEYFSETQRNKGNFPGRFSGRQFSNSRSEMNVSTLELGDSALYLCASSSSGSGYNEQFFGPGTRLTVL.

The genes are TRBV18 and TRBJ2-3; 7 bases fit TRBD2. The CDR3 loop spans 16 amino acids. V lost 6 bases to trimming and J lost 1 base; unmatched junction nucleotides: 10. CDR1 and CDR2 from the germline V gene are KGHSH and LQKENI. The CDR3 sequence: CASSPSGGLGTDTQYF. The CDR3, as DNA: TGTGCCAGCTCTCCTTCGGGGGGACTTGGCACAGATACGCAGTATTTT.

CDR3 amino acids: CASSLYGQGYEQYF. The CDR3 bases are TGTGCCAGCAGCTTATATGGACAGGGGTACGAGCAGTACTTC. This chain uses TRBV7-6 with TRBJ2-7, with 9 bases identical to TRBD1. The CDR3 has 14 residues. V gave up 2 bases and J gave up 4 bases; unmatched junction bases: 3. Looked up from germline, CDR1 is SGHVS and CDR2 is FNYEAQ.

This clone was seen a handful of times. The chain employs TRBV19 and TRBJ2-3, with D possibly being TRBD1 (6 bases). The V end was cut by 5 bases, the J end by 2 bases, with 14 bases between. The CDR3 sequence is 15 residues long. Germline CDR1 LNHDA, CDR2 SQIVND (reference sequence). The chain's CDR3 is CASSPLDRPTDTQYF. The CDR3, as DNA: TGTGCCAGTAGTCCCTTAGACAGGCCCACAGATACGCAGTATTTT.

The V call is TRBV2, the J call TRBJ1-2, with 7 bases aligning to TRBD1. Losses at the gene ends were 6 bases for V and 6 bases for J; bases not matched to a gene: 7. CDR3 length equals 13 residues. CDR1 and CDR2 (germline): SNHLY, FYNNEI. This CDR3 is CASSSRDSHGYTF. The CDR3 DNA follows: TGTGCCAGCAGCTCCCGGGACAGTCATGGCTACACCTTC.

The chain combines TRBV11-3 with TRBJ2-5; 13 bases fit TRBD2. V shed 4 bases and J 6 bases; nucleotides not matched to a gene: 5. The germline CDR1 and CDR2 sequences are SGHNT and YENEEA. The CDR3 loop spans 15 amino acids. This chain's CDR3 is CASSSGTSGEKTQYF. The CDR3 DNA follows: TGTGCCAGCAGCTCGGGGACTAGCGGGGAAAAGACCCAGTACTTC.

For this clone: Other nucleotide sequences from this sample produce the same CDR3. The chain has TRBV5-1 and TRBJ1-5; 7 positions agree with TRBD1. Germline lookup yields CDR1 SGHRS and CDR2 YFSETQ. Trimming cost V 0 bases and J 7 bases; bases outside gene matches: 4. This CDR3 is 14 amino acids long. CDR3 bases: TGCGCCAGCAGCTTGGAAGGGGGCAGGCAGCCCCAGCATTTT. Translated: CASSLEGGRQPQHF. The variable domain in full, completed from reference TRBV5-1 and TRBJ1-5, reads KAGVTQTPRYLIKTRGQQVTLSCSPISGHRSVSWYQQTPGQGLQFLFEYFSETQRNKGNFPGRFSGRQFSNSRSEMNVSTLELGDSALYLCASSLEGGRQPQHFGDGTRLSIL.

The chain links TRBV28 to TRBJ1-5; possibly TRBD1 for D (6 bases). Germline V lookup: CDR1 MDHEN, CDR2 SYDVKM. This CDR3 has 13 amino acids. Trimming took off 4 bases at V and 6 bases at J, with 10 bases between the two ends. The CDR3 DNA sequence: TGTGCCAGCAGTTCAGGGGAATTTCAGCCCCAGCATTTT. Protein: CASSSGEFQPQHF. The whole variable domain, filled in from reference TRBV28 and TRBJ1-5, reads DVKVTQSSRYLVKRTGEKVFLECVQDMDHENMFWYRQDPGLGLRLIYFSYDVKMKEKGDIPEGYSVSREKKERFSLILESASTNQTSMYLCASSSGEFQPQHFGDGTRLSIL.

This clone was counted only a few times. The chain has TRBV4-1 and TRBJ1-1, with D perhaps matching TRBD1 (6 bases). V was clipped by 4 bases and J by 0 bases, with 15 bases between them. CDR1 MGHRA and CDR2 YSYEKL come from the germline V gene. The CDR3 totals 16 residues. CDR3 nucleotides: TGCGCCAGCAGCCCCAGGGGTCAGTGGATGAACACTGAAGCTTTCTTT. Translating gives CASSPRGQWMNTEAFF.

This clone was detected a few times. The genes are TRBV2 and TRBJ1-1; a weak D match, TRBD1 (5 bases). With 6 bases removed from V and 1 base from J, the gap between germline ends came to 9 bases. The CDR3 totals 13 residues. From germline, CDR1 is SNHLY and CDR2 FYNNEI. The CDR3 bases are TGTGCCAGCAGGATGACAGAGAACACTGAAGCTTTCTTT. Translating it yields CASRMTENTEAFF.

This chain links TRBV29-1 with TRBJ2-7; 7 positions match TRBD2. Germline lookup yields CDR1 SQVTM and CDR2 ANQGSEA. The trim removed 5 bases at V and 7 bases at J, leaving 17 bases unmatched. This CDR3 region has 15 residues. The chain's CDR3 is CSVILGGKATWEQYF. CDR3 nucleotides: TGCAGCGTTATTCTCGGGGGGAAGGCTACGTGGGAGCAGTACTTC.

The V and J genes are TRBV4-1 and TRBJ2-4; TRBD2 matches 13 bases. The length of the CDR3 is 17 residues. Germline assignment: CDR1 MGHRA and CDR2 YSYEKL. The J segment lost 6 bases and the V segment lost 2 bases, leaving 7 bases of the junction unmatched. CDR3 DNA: TGCGCCAGCAGCCAATGGTATACTAGCGGGGGGGCAAACATTCAGTACTTC. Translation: CASSQWYTSGGANIQYF.

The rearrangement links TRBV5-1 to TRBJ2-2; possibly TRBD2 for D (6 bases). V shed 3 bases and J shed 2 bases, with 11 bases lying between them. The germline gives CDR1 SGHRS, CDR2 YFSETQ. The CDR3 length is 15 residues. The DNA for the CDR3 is TGCGCCAGCAGCTCTTGGGGGGACAACACCGGGGAGCTGTTTTTT. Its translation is CASSSWGDNTGELFF.

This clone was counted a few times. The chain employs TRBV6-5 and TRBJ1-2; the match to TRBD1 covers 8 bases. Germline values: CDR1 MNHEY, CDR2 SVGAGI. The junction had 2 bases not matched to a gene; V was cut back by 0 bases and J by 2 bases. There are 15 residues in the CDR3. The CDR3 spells CASSYSRTGNYGYTF. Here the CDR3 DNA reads TGTGCCAGCAGTTACTCAAGGACAGGGAACTATGGCTACACCTTC.

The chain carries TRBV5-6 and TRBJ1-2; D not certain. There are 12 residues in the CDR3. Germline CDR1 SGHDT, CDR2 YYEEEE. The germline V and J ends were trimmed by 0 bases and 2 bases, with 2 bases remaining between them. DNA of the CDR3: TGTGCCAGCAGCTTGGCGAACTATGGCTACACCTTC. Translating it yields CASSLANYGYTF.

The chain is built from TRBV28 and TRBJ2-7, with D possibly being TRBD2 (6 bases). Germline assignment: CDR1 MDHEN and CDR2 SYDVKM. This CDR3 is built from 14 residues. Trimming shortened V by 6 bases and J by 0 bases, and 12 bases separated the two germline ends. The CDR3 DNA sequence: TGTGCCAGCAGGCGAGGAGGGAGCTCCTACGAGCAGTACTTC. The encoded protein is CASRRGGSSYEQYF.